The rows below give T cell receptor beta chains drawn from one sample of a study of blood T cell repertoires in COVID-19. TCRdb keeps only in-frame clones here, not all; method: immunoSEQ multiplex PCR. This sample has roughly 280,000 clones; 85% to 90% occur once, and the top ten carry 2.4%. The specimen sequenced was PBMCs or T cells enriched from blood (not recorded which). The receptors stem from a woman aged 18-29 years who had recovered from COVID-19. The CDR3 runs from the conserved cysteine through the conserved F or W. The order of the fields is J gene, clone size, D gene, V gene, CDR3 protein, CDR3 DNA. D genes are given only for firm matches. Clone sizes are given selectively: once, few, many, or a class where the clone is expanded.

TRBJ1-2,NA,NA,TRBV2,CASSESVIFNYGYTF,TGTGCCAGCAGTGAATCGGTGATCTTTAACTATGGCTACACCTTC
TRBJ1-2,NA,TRBD1,TRBV7-8,CASSLIGTGTVYGYTF,TGTGCCAGCAGCTTAATCGGAACCGGGACAGTCTATGGCTACACCTTC
TRBJ1-1,NA,NA,TRBV15,CATSRARTKNTEAFF,TGTGCCACCAGCAGAGCGAGGACTAAAAACACTGAAGCTTTCTTT
TRBJ2-1,NA,TRBD2,TRBV10-3,CAISDPGGSYNEQFF,TGTGCCATCAGTGACCCGGGGGGGTCCTACAATGAGCAGTTCTTC
TRBJ2-2,NA,NA,TRBV28,CASSETGTTGELFF,TGTGCCAGCAGTGAAACAGGGACCACCGGGGAGCTGTTTTTT
TRBJ1-1,NA,NA,TRBV11-2,CASSSPGHLNTEAFF,TGTGCCAGCAGCTCCCCGGGACACCTGAACACTGAAGCTTTCTTT
TRBJ2-1,once,TRBD1,TRBV5-4,CASSLEGDRGLVEQFF,TGTGCCAGCAGCTTGGAGGGCGACAGGGGGCTCGTTGAGCAGTTCTTC
TRBJ1-1,NA,NA,TRBV19,CASSLEEGPMNTEAFF,TGTGCCAGTAGTCTTGAGGAGGGGCCAATGAACACTGAAGCTTTCTTT
TRBJ2-1,once,TRBD1,TRBV30,CAWRGQGANEQFF,TGTGCCTGGAGAGGACAGGGGGCTAATGAGCAGTTCTTC
TRBJ2-6,NA,TRBD1,TRBV30,CAWRRQGAGSGANVLTF,TGTGCCTGGAGAAGACAGGGGGCGGGTTCTGGGGCCAACGTCCTGACTTTC
TRBJ1-4,NA,NA,TRBV2,CASTTKEKLFF,TGTGCCAGCACCACTAAGGAAAAACTGTTTTTT
TRBJ2-2,NA,TRBD2,TRBV7-8,CASSLISGGSYTGELFF,TGTGCCAGCAGCTTAATTAGCGGGGGGTCTTACACCGGGGAGCTGTTTTTT
TRBJ1-1,NA,NA,TRBV20-1,CSASVVAGREKVAFF,TGCAGTGCTAGTGTTGTAGCCGGACGGGAGAAGGTGGCTTTCTTT
TRBJ2-5,NA,TRBD1,TRBV9,CASSETGGRETQYF,TGTGCCAGCAGCGAGACAGGGGGTCGGGAGACCCAGTACTTC
TRBJ1-2,NA,NA,TRBV9,CASSNNGGASGYTF,TGTGCCAGCAGCAACAACGGGGGGGCCAGTGGCTACACCTTC
TRBJ1-2,NA,TRBD1,TRBV28,CASTPTGFNGYTF,TGTGCCAGCACCCCGACAGGGTTTAATGGCTACACCTTC
TRBJ2-7,NA,TRBD2,TRBV7-2,CASSSASGGLYYEQYF,TGTGCCAGCAGTTCCGCTAGCGGGGGCCTTTATTACGAGCAGTACTTC
TRBJ1-1,NA,NA,TRBV9,CASSPGRGWSTEAFF,TGTGCCAGCAGCCCGGGCAGGGGCTGGAGCACTGAAGCTTTCTTT